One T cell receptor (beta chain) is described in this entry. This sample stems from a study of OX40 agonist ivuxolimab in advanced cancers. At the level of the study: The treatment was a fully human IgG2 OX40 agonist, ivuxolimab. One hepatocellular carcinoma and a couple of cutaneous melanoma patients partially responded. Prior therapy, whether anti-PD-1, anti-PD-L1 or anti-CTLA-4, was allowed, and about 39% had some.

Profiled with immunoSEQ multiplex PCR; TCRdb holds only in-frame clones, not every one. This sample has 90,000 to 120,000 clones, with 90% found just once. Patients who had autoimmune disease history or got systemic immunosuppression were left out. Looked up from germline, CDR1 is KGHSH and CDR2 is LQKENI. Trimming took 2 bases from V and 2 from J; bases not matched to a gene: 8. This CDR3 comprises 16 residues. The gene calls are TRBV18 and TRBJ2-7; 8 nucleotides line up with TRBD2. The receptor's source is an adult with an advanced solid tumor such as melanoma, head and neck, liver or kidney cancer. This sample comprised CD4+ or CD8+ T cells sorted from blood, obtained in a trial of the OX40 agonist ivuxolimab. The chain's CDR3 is CASSPSLAGGTYEQYF. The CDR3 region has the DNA TGTGCCAGCTCACCAAGCTTGGCGGGAGGTACCTACGAGCAGTACTTC.